The 21 T cell receptor beta chains listed next were all sequenced from one sample in a study of blood T cell repertoires in COVID-19. Some clones are missing from TCRdb's copy, which holds only in-frame ones; the method was immunoSEQ multiplex PCR. This table holds around 95,000 clones, about 85% found once. What was sequenced was peripheral blood. Source of these receptors: an elderly woman with acute or convalescent COVID-19.

The rearrangement joins TRBV27 to TRBJ1-5; D is possibly TRBD1 (5 bases). V lost 5 bases and J 6 bases, leaving 23 bases between the germline ends. CDR3 length: 17 residues. The germline gives CDR1 MNHEY, CDR2 SMNVEV (reference sequence). CDR3 coding DNA: TGTGCCAGCAGTCCTCCTCAGCCGGGGGAGGACGGTCAGCCCCAGCATTTT. As protein: CASSPPQPGEDGQPQHF.

J is TRBJ2-2 and V is TRBV29-1; D is possibly TRBD1 (6 bases). This CDR3 has 15 residues. Germline CDR1 SQVTM, CDR2 ANQGSEA. Trimming pared 5 bases from V and 3 bases from J, leaving 16 bases between. The CDR3 reads CSVTVDSKYTGELFF. CDR3 bases: TGCAGCGTTACTGTGGACAGTAAATACACCGGGGAGCTGTTTTTT.

This clone appeared a few times. The chain couples TRBV7-8 to TRBJ2-7; TRBD1 is a possible D gene (7 bases). This CDR3 is built from 15 residues. CDR1 is SGHVS, CDR2 FQNEAQ, per germline. The CDR3 coding sequence is TGTGCCAGCAGCGTAGCCGCGGGACAGACCTACGAGCAGTACGTC. This codes for CASSVAAGQTYEQYV.

The chain employs TRBV6-5 and TRBJ1-2; no clear D. V was clipped by 6 bases and J by 4 bases, with 12 bases between them. Looked up from germline, CDR1 is MNHEY and CDR2 is SVGAGI. CDR3 length equals 13 residues. This chain's CDR3 is CASSPPGGYGYTF. The CDR3 DNA reads TGTGCCAGCAGCCCCCCCGGAGGCTATGGCTACACCTTC.

This chain links TRBV5-4 with TRBJ1-2, with TRBD1 matching 10 bases. Germline V gene lookup returns CDR1 SGHNT and CDR2 YYREEE (reference sequence). The CDR3 has 16 amino acids. V lost 0 bases, J lost 7 bases, and 9 bases stayed unmatched. In nucleotides, the CDR3 is TGTGCCAGCAGCTTGGCCAAGGACAGGGGGTTAGGTGGCTACACCTTC. Protein product: CASSLAKDRGLGGYTF.

This chain uses TRBV3-1 (or the pseudogene TRBV3-2) with TRBJ2-3; the match to TRBD2 covers 8 bases. The germline gives CDR1 LGHDT, CDR2 YNNKEL (reference sequence). Trimming removed 0 bases from V and 9 bases from J; junction bases left unmatched: 5. This CDR3 contains 14 residues. CDR3: CASSQDPGGPTQYF. The DNA for the CDR3 is TGTGCCAGCAGCCAAGATCCGGGGGGGCCCACGCAGTATTTT.

This rearrangement joins TRBV2 to TRBJ1-2; unclear D gene. This CDR3 is built from 15 residues. Germline V lookup: CDR1 SNHLY, CDR2 FYNNEI. V shed 6 bases and J shed 4 bases, with 18 bases lying between them. The CDR3 spells CASRERATVFYGYTF. CDR3 bases: TGTGCCAGCAGAGAGAGGGCCACCGTATTCTATGGCTACACCTTC.

The rearrangement joins TRBV9 to TRBJ2-1; no firm D call. The CDR3 runs 16 residues. The germline V gene has CDR1 SGDLS and CDR2 YYNGEE. Trimming shortened V by 4 bases and J by 2 bases, and 16 bases separated the two germline ends. CDR3 amino acids: CASSLSGGIAYNEQFF. The CDR3 nucleotides are TGTGCCAGCAGCCTTTCGGGTGGAATAGCCTACAATGAGCAGTTCTTC.

The chain's CDR3 is CASSPTSGGDNEQFF. As DNA, the CDR3 is TGTGCCAGCAGCCCGACTAGCGGGGGGGACAATGAGCAGTTCTTC. This chain joins TRBV7-2 and TRBJ2-1, with 14 bases aligning to TRBD2. CDR3 length equals 15 residues. CDR1 is SGHTA, CDR2 FQGNSA, per germline. J gave up 5 bases and V 5 bases, and 2 bases lay outside the gene matches. The entire variable domain, with the rest obtained from reference TRBV7-2 and TRBJ2-1, is as follows: GAGVSQSPSNKVTEKGKDVELRCDPISGHTALYWYRQSLGQGLEFLIYFQGNSAPDKSGLPSDRFSAERTGGSVSTLTIQRTQQEDSAVYLCASSPTSGGDNEQFFGPGTRLTVL.

This chain joins TRBV2 and TRBJ2-2; D remains ambiguous. Between the trimmed V and J ends, which lost 1 base and 7 bases, there was a span of 7 bases. The germline CDR1 and CDR2 sequences are SNHLY and FYNNEI. CDR3 length equals 13 residues. DNA for the CDR3: TGTGCCAGCAGTGAAGGGTCGGGCGGGGAGCTGTTTTTT. Its translation: CASSEGSGGELFF.

On this clone: Other DNA variants within this sample encode the same CDR3. V gene TRBV7-8 combines with J gene TRBJ1-5; D remains unclear. The CDR3 runs to 15 residues. V gave up 1 base and J gave up 4 bases, with 11 bases separating them. Germline CDR1 reads SGHVS; CDR2 reads FQNEAQ. The CDR3 DNA follows: TGTGCCAGCAGCTTAGTATCGCAGTCTAATCAGCCCCAGCATTTT. Residues: CASSLVSQSNQPQHF.

V gene TRBV6-1 combines with J gene TRBJ1-2, with no clear D. This CDR3 is built from 12 residues. Germline CDR1 MNHNS, CDR2 SASEGT. V was cut by 2 bases and J by 7 bases, with 8 bases left in between. CDR3 DNA sequence: TGTGCCAGCAGTGAAAGAAGAGGTGGCTACACCTTC. It yields the protein CASSERRGGYTF.

This chain joins TRBV28 and TRBJ1-2; TRBD1 agrees at 9 bases. In germline, CDR1 is MDHEN, CDR2 SYDVKM. Germline trimming cut 9 bases from V and 5 bases from J; bases unmatched to any gene: 4. The CDR3 contains 12 residues. CDR3 DNA sequence: TGTGCCAGTCGACAGGGGGGGTATGGCTACACCTTC. Amino acid sequence: CASRQGGYGYTF.

This clone came up once. Relative to the germline gene, one junction end is altered; a read error may explain this. The CDR3 sequence is CASQYGSSPAIQALF. In nucleotides, the CDR3 is TGTGCCAGCCAGTATGGTTCTTCCCCCGCTATACAGGCTCTCTTT. The chain uses TRBV19 and TRBJ1-1, with a possible D match to TRBD1 (5 bases). Looked up from germline, CDR1 is LNHDA and CDR2 is SQIVND (reference sequence). The CDR3 covers 15 residues.

The chain couples TRBV5-1 to TRBJ1-1; 8 nucleotides match TRBD1. Germline V CDR1 and CDR2: SGHRS, YFSETQ. This CDR3 has 14 amino acids. V lost 7 bases and J lost 4; bases outside the gene matches: 9. CDR3 in DNA: TGCGCCAGCGGACAGGGCCTAGGGGGCACTGAAGCTTTCTTT. Translation: CASGQGLGGTEAFF.

This clone was counted only a few times. This chain connects TRBV6-1 to TRBJ2-1; 10 nucleotides line up with TRBD2. Germline V gene data show CDR1 as MNHNS and CDR2 as SASEGT. The CDR3 spans 16 residues. Trimming at V came to 4 bases and at J to 2 bases, leaving 5 bases not matched to a gene. The CDR3 DNA follows: TGTGCCAGCAGTGGCCCGAGCGGGGGGGCCTACAATGAGCAGTTCTTC. The encoded protein is CASSGPSGGAYNEQFF.

This chain uses TRBV5-4 with TRBJ1-4; TRBD1 matches 8 bases. CDR1 SGHNT and CDR2 YYREEE come from the germline V gene (reference sequence). V was pared by 4 bases and J by 3 bases, with 2 bases of the junction left unmatched. The CDR3 has 14 residues. The CDR3 loop is CASSQTGANEKLFF. The CDR3 DNA sequence: TGTGCCAGCAGCCAGACAGGGGCTAATGAAAAACTGTTTTTT.

This clone was picked up one time. The chain couples TRBV5-1 to TRBJ2-6, with 7 bases fitting TRBD1. This CDR3 is built from 18 residues. Germline CDR1 and CDR2: SGHRS and YFSETQ. V trimming: 0 bases; J trimming: 3 bases; junction bases outside the gene matches: 9. CDR3 nucleotide sequence: TGCGCCAGCAGCTTGGAAGAGACAGGGTTAGGTGGGGCCAACGTCCTGACTTTC. This gives the protein CASSLEETGLGGANVLTF.

The V gene is TRBV6-2 or TRBV6-3, the J gene TRBJ2-7; 9 bases line up with TRBD2. The CDR3 consists of 14 residues. V lost 4 bases to trimming and J lost 7 bases; unmatched junction nucleotides: 8. Germline V gives CDR1 MNHEY, CDR2 SVGEGT. In nucleotides, the CDR3 is TGTGCCAGCAGTTTCGGCGGGGGGGTAAGGGAGCAGTACTTC. Its protein product is CASSFGGGVREQYF.

This clone occurred once. This chain joins TRBV7-9 and TRBJ1-1; TRBD1 matches at 7 bases. The V segment lost 5 bases and the J segment 7 bases; nucleotides outside the gene matches: 7. The CDR3 sequence is 13 residues long. Germline lookup yields CDR1 SEHNR and CDR2 FQNEAQ (reference sequence). CDR3 residues: CASSRQGSDEAFF. The DNA for the CDR3 is TGTGCCAGCAGCCGACAGGGTAGTGATGAAGCTTTCTTT.

This clone was detected a few times. The rearrangement links TRBV18 to TRBJ1-4, with D maybe TRBD1 (5 bases). The germline V and J ends were trimmed by 0 bases and 6 bases, with 11 bases remaining between them. The CDR3 runs to 15 residues. Germline CDR1 KGHSH, CDR2 LQKENI. CDR3 sequence: CASSPPGGLDEKLFF. The CDR3 coding sequence is TGTGCCAGCTCACCACCGGGGGGATTGGATGAAAAACTGTTTTTT.